This TCR beta chain was identified in a study of PD-1 blockade in mismatch repair-deficient tumors (dated by TCRdb to about 2017). For the study in its entirety: The trial enrolled 85 to 100 consecutive patients with 12 mismatch repair-deficient cancer types between late 2013 and September 2016, all previously treated and progressing. Deep sequencing of TCR CDR3 regions was used to track tumor-associated T cell clones in peripheral blood of patients responding to PD-1 blockade. The paper's findings and limits, for the study overall: Rapid expansion after pembrolizumab followed by contraction, generally before radiologic responses, was shown by tumor-resident clones, which were often undetectable in blood before treatment.

This clone has a single count. Its binding antigen is unknown. No base quality information exists; no much larger clone differs at one position. Compared with germline, V lacks 4 bases and J lacks 0 bases; bases without a gene match: 7. The CDR3 runs 15 amino acids, cysteine and phenylalanine included. The DNA shown is the 45-base CDR3, in frame from base 1. Based on the germline V gene, the CDR1 and CDR2 sequences are SGHDT and YYEEEE. For each enrolled patient, mismatch repair deficiency was established using either polymerase chain reaction or immunohistochemistry. A few patients who responded to pembrolizumab therapy underwent TCR sequencing. Pembrolizumab PD-1 blockade was prospectively tested in advanced mismatch repair-deficient cancers, regardless of tissue of origin, in the phase II trial. Peripheral blood T cell samples were collected serially, before PD-1 blockade began and at several time points afterward. Blood sampling times were expressed in weeks after the first pembrolizumab dose.

Receptors were amplified or captured by the immunoSEQ multiplex PCR assay. TCRdb limited this immuneACCESS table to in-frame rearrangements with V and J called. A share of clones is missing; checked studies link under half to unresolved V genes, and the rest is unexplained. Across this sample there are 45,000 to 60,000 clones, with approximately 80% seen only once. The ten largest account for 3% to 3.5% of the sample. The receptor was derived from an adult with mismatch repair-deficient cancer. The rearranged segments are TRBV5-6 and TRBJ2-7; the junction holds 7 bases that match TRBD2. The sequencing used peripheral blood, collected 4 weeks after starting pembrolizumab. The sequence in DNA is TGTGCCAGCAGCCCTCCACTAGCGAGCTCCTACGAGCAGTACTTC. It translates to CASSPPLASSYEQYF.